The clone carrying this T cell receptor (beta chain) has just a few counts. The data are from a study of T cell repertoires in cytomegalovirus infection. Whole-study context: CMV infection plus the matching HLA type was flagged by public TCR beta signatures.

From the reads, TCRdb called clonotypes with MiXCR, one entry per CDR3 protein. The sample carries over 150,000 distinct CDR3 sequences, about a sixth recorded once. Source material: CD8+ T cells from PBMCs. This receptor was obtained from a human donor in good health (CMV status not recorded). Some clones in this sample may be carry-over from other donors' samples.

As DNA, the CDR3 is TGTGCCAGCCACGGGGCGGGGGGCGGATACTATGGCTACACCTTC. This encodes CASHGAGGGYYGYTF. The chain is built from TRBV2 and TRBJ1-2, with D tentatively TRBD1 (6 bases). The CDR3 totals 15 residues. Deletions cut 8 bases from V and 3 bases from J, with 19 bases between. Germline V gene lookup returns CDR1 SNHLY and CDR2 FYNNEI.